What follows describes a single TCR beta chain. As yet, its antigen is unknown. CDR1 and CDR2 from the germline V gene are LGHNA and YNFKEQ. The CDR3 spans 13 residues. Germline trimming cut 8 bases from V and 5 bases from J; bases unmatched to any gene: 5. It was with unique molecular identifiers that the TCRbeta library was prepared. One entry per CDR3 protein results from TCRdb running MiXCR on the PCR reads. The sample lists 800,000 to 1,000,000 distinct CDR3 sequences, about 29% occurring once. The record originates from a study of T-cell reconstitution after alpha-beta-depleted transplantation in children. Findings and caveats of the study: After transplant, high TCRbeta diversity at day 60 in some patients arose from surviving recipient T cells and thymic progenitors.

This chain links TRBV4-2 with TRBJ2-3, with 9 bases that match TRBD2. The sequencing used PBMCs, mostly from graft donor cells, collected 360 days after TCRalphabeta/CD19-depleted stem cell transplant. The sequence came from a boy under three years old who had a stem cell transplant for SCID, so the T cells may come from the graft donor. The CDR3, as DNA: TGTGCCAGCCGGGGACTAGCCGTAGATACGCAGTATTTT. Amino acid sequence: CASRGLAVDTQYF.